These 20 T cell receptor beta chains came from one sample sequenced in a study of technical replicates of blood from a few donors. The repertoire was sequenced with immunoSEQ multiplex PCR; TCRdb's copy has only in-frame clones and lacks some. The sample records 60,000 to 80,000 clones, about 88% being singletons. Sequenced: PBMCs. The receptor source for this set is a human donor in good health. Some clones in this sample may be carry-over from other donors' samples.

The chain carries TRBV11-2 and TRBJ2-6; TRBD1 matches at 8 bases. This CDR3 has 16 residues. CDR1 is SGHAT, CDR2 FQNNGV, per germline. The V gene end was trimmed by 4 bases and the J gene end by 2 bases; junction bases not matched to a gene: 4. The CDR3: CASSYRGDPGANVLTF. The DNA of the CDR3 is TGTGCCAGCAGCTACAGGGGGGACCCTGGGGCCAACGTCCTGACTTTC.

CDR3 DNA sequence: TGTGCCATCAGTGGAATGGTCGAGGAGACCCAGTACTTC. Translation gives CAISGMVEETQYF. The J gene is TRBJ2-5, the V gene TRBV10-3, with no clear D. The CDR3 has 13 residues. V lost 4 bases and J 5 bases, leaving 11 bases between the germline ends. CDR1 and CDR2 from the germline V gene are ENHRY and SYGVKD.

The V call is TRBV13, the J call TRBJ2-3; D possibly corresponds to TRBD2 (6 bases). Germline CDR1 and CDR2: PRHDT and FYEKMQ (reference sequence). This CDR3 region has 14 residues. Trimming removed 4 bases at V and 4 bases at J, with 12 bases between. The CDR3 protein is CASSSGLRADTQYF. The DNA of the CDR3 is TGTGCCAGCAGCTCGGGACTGCGCGCAGATACGCAGTATTTT.

Here the CDR3 reads CASSPWDRNTEAFF. The CDR3 region has the DNA TGTGCCAGCTCACCATGGGACAGGAACACTGAAGCTTTCTTT. This rearrangement joins TRBV18 to TRBJ1-1; 7 nucleotides match TRBD1. Germline CDR1 is KGHSH and CDR2 is LQKENI. V lost 2 bases and J lost 1; bases outside the gene matches: 1. The CDR3 contains 14 residues. Full variable domain (rest looked up from reference TRBV18 and TRBJ1-1): NAGVMQNPRHLVRRRGQEARLRCSPMKGHSHVYWYRQLPEEGLKFMVYLQKENIIDESGMPKERFSAEFPKEGPSILRIQQVVRGDSAAYFCASSPWDRNTEAFFGQGTRLTVV.

The V and J genes are TRBV4-3 and TRBJ1-3; D gene unclear. The CDR3 is made up of 16 amino acids. The ends were cut back, 4 bases at V and 0 bases at J, with 13 bases in the middle. CDR1 is LGHNA and CDR2 is YSLEER in the germline V gene. The CDR3 here is CASSPYSAASGNTIYF. In DNA, the CDR3 is TGCGCCAGCAGCCCCTATAGTGCGGCCTCTGGAAACACCATATATTTT.

This chain connects TRBV18 to TRBJ2-7, with D possibly matching TRBD2 (6 bases). This CDR3 is 16 amino acids long. Germline assignment: CDR1 KGHSH and CDR2 LQKENI. V was clipped by 0 bases and J by 0 bases, with 12 bases between them. This chain's CDR3 is CASSPPGLASSYEQYF. The CDR3, as DNA: TGTGCCAGCTCACCACCCGGGCTAGCGAGCTCCTACGAGCAGTACTTC.

The chain is built from TRBV5-6 and TRBJ2-3, with D unresolved. V lost 6 bases, J lost 7 bases, and 9 bases lay in between. The CDR3 has 11 residues. Per the germline V gene, CDR1 is SGHDT and CDR2 is YYEEEE. The CDR3 loop is CASILLNTQYF. The CDR3 bases are TGTGCCAGCATCCTACTTAATACGCAGTATTTT. Based on the CDR3 plus reference TRBV5-6 and TRBJ2-3, the full variable domain is DAGVTQSPTHLIKTRGQQVTLRCSPKSGHDTVSWYQQALGQGPQFIFQYYEEEERQRGNFPDRFSGHQFPNYSSELNVNALLLGDSALYLCASILLNTQYFGPGTRLTVL.

The rearrangement joins TRBV5-1 to TRBJ2-1; TRBD2 aligns across 10 bases. CDR3 length: 15 residues. Per germline, CDR1 SGHRS and CDR2 YFSETQ. V lost 0 bases, J lost 9 bases, and 6 bases stayed unmatched. In DNA, the CDR3 is TGCGCCAGCAGCTTGGCCCGAGCGGGGGGGGGTGAGCAGTTCTTC. It is translated as CASSLARAGGGEQFF.

This chain joins TRBV30 and TRBJ2-7, with TRBD2 matching over 8 bases. Germline V gene data show CDR1 as GTSNPN and CDR2 as SVGIG (reference sequence). The CDR3 has 13 residues. Trimming cost V 2 bases and J 6 bases; bases outside gene matches: 6. CDR3: CAWSLREGSEQYF. The CDR3 nucleotides are TGTGCCTGGAGTCTCCGGGAGGGTAGCGAGCAGTACTTC.

This chain connects TRBV7-2 to TRBJ1-1; 8 nucleotides agree with TRBD1. Trimming removed 5 bases from V and 6 bases from J; junction bases left unmatched: 2. Germline CDR1 is SGHTA and CDR2 is FQGNSA. This CDR3 is built from 12 residues. The CDR3 here is CASSRDRSEAFF. CDR3 nucleotides: TGTGCCAGCAGCCGGGACAGGTCTGAAGCTTTCTTT.

The chain couples TRBV6-1 to TRBJ2-1, with TRBD2 matching over 13 bases. Looked up from germline, CDR1 is MNHNS and CDR2 is SASEGT. This CDR3 spans 15 amino acids. The trim removed 8 bases at V and 10 bases at J, leaving 11 bases unmatched. The CDR3 nucleotides are TGTGCCAGCGAATTTAGACTAGCGGGGGGAAAGGAGCAGTTCTTC. Translating it yields CASEFRLAGGKEQFF.

The chain joins TRBV19 to TRBJ1-5, with unresolved D. The CDR3 is 13 residues long. V shed 6 bases and J shed 2 bases, with 8 bases lying between them. The V gene's germline CDR1 is LNHDA and CDR2 SQIVND (reference sequence). The CDR3 is CASRLRGNQPQHF. CDR3 nucleotide sequence: TGTGCCAGTAGATTGCGAGGCAATCAGCCCCAGCATTTT.

The chain combines TRBV7-2 with TRBJ2-7, with 7 bases matching TRBD1. Germline V lookup: CDR1 SGHTA, CDR2 FQGNSA. The CDR3 loop spans 15 amino acids. V trimming: 1 base; J trimming: 5 bases; junction bases outside the gene matches: 8. CDR3 DNA sequence: TGTGCCAGCAGCTTAGGGCAGGGGGTCGGCAACGAGCAGTACTTC. As protein: CASSLGQGVGNEQYF. The full variable domain, its missing parts supplied by reference TRBV7-2 and TRBJ2-7, is GAGVSQSPSNKVTEKGKDVELRCDPISGHTALYWYRQSLGQGLEFLIYFQGNSAPDKSGLPSDRFSAERTGGSVSTLTIQRTQQEDSAVYLCASSLGQGVGNEQYFGPGTRLTVT.

V gene TRBV6-1 combines with J gene TRBJ2-5; a weak D match, TRBD1 (6 bases). The length of the CDR3 is 16 residues. Germline lookup yields CDR1 MNHNS and CDR2 SASEGT. Between the trimmed V and J ends, which lost 4 bases and 2 bases, there was a span of 17 bases. The CDR3 reads CASSGRQAHEQETQYF. The CDR3 coding sequence is TGTGCCAGCAGTGGGAGACAGGCGCATGAACAAGAGACCCAGTACTTC.

This chain links TRBV4-3 with TRBJ1-2; 11 bases line up with TRBD1. CDR1 is LGHNA, CDR2 YSLEER, per germline. After removal of 2 bases from V and 7 bases from J, the junction contained 6 bases not matched to a gene. This CDR3 region has 15 residues. The CDR3 sequence: CASSQRWTGGSGYTF. The CDR3 DNA reads as TGCGCCAGCAGCCAACGGTGGACAGGGGGCTCTGGCTACACCTTC.

The V gene is TRBV10-3, the J gene TRBJ1-1; 8 positions match TRBD1. There are 13 residues in the CDR3. The ends lost 11 bases at V and 4 bases at J; junction bases unmatched: 9. Per the germline V gene, CDR1 is ENHRY and CDR2 is SYGVKD. CDR3 DNA sequence: TGTGCCTGTAAAGGGCAGGGGGCCACTGAAGCTTTCTTT. Residues: CACKGQGATEAFF.

The J gene is TRBJ1-6, the V gene TRBV5-4, with no clear D. CDR1 is SGHNT and CDR2 is YYREEE in the germline V gene (reference sequence). Trimming shortened V by 4 bases and J by 2 bases, and 10 bases separated the two germline ends. The CDR3 covers 15 residues. The CDR3 sequence is CASSRGVTYNSPLHF. The CDR3 region has the DNA TGTGCCAGCAGCCGGGGAGTTACCTATAATTCACCCCTCCACTTT.

The chain has TRBV2 and TRBJ2-5; TRBD1 matches 8 bases. CDR1 and CDR2 (germline): SNHLY, FYNNEI. The length of the CDR3 is 13 residues. With 4 bases clipped from V and 5 bases from J, the junction kept 3 bases outside the gene matches. The CDR3 here is CASSVDRAETQYF. For the CDR3, the DNA is TGTGCCAGCAGTGTGGACAGGGCGGAGACCCAGTACTTC. Full variable domain (outside the CDR3, taken from reference TRBV2 and TRBJ2-5): EPEVTQTPSHQVTQMGQEVILRCVPISNHLYFYWYRQILGQKVEFLVSFYNNEISEKSEIFDDQFSVERPDGSNFTLKIRSTKLEDSAMYFCASSVDRAETQYFGPGTRLLVL.

The chain recombines TRBV18 with TRBJ2-7, with 11 bases matching TRBD1. This CDR3 is 13 amino acids long. V trimming: 6 bases; J trimming: 4 bases; junction bases outside the gene matches: 2. CDR1 and CDR2 (germline): KGHSH, LQKENI. CDR3 sequence: CASSGTGGYEQYF. Here the CDR3 DNA reads TGTGCCAGCTCCGGGACAGGGGGGTACGAGCAGTACTTC.

This rearrangement joins TRBV4-1 to TRBJ2-1; TRBD2 agrees at 9 bases. The CDR3 has 20 residues. Germline loops: CDR1 MGHRA, CDR2 YSYEKL. Trimming took 0 bases from V and 1 from J; bases not matched to a gene: 13. The CDR3, as DNA: TGCGCCAGCAGCCAAGATACCCCCCCTATAGCGGGAGAGTCCTACAATGAGCAGTTCTTC. It specifies CASSQDTPPIAGESYNEQFF.